The 28 T cell receptor beta chains given below trace back to one sample, sequenced in a study of PD-L1 blockade in urothelial cancer. Only in-frame clones appear in the TCRdb table, and some are missing; sequencing was by immunoSEQ multiplex PCR. The sample gives roughly 54,000 clones, 70% to 90% of which show up once; under 15% is in the top ten. Time point reported: pretreatment peripheral blood. Sequenced here: PBMCs, sampled around atezolizumab (anti-PD-L1) treatment. Source of these receptors: a woman aged 55-70 years with urothelial cancer.

V is TRBV6-1 and J is TRBJ2-2; 9 nucleotides match TRBD2. Germline lookup yields CDR1 MNHNS and CDR2 SASEGT. The CDR3 spans 14 residues. V dropped 5 bases and J dropped 9; count of bases not matched to a gene: 7. DNA of the CDR3: TGTGCCAGCAGTCCTAGCGGGATAATAAGGGAGCTGTTTTTT. Translating gives CASSPSGIIRELFF.

This clone appeared a single time. This rearrangement joins TRBV4-2 to TRBJ2-5; the match to TRBD2 covers 10 bases. The V and J ends lost 1 base and 5 bases, in that order; junction bases with no gene match: 7. Germline assignment: CDR1 LGHNA and CDR2 YNFKEQ. The CDR3 spans 16 residues. The CDR3 protein is CASSQAASGSVETQYF. CDR3 DNA: TGTGCCAGCAGCCAAGCGGCTAGCGGGAGTGTGGAGACCCAGTACTTC.

The chain links TRBV15 to TRBJ2-1; 7 nucleotides line up with TRBD2. The CDR3 runs to 14 residues. The V gene's germline CDR1 is LNHNV and CDR2 YYDKDF (reference sequence). V was clipped by 5 bases and J by 3 bases; unmatched bases: 4. Here the CDR3 reads CATSGLAVYNEQFF. The CDR3, as DNA: TGTGCCACCAGCGGGCTAGCGGTCTACAATGAGCAGTTCTTC.

This chain connects TRBV6-6 to TRBJ2-1; tentative D call: TRBD1 (5 bases). CDR3 length equals 13 residues. The germline V gene encodes CDR1 MNHNY and CDR2 SVGAGI (reference sequence). V dropped 6 bases and J dropped 4 bases, with 10 bases sitting between them. CDR3 nucleotide sequence: TGTGCCAGCAGCAAGGACATTTACAATGAGCAGTTCTTC. It translates to CASSKDIYNEQFF.

The rearrangement uses TRBV7-9 and TRBJ1-4; D may be TRBD1 (5 bases). Trimming left V 2 bases short and J 7 bases short, with 14 bases between. Per germline, CDR1 SEHNR and CDR2 FQNEAQ (reference sequence). The CDR3 is 15 residues long. The CDR3 here is CASSLSGPKGEKLFF. As DNA, the CDR3 is TGTGCCAGCAGCTTATCAGGGCCAAAAGGTGAAAAACTGTTTTTT. Complete variable domain (other parts from reference TRBV7-9 and TRBJ1-4): DTGVSQNPRHKITKRGQNVTFRCDPISEHNRLYWYRQTLGQGPEFLTYFQNEAQLEKSRLLSDRFSAERPKGSFSTLEIQRTEQGDSAMYLCASSLSGPKGEKLFFGSGTQLSVL.

V and J are TRBV27 and TRBJ2-1; 9 nucleotides line up with TRBD2. The CDR3 has 18 amino acids. CDR1 is MNHEY and CDR2 is SMNVEV in the germline V gene (reference sequence). Germline trimming cut 1 base from V and 6 bases from J; bases unmatched to any gene: 13. The CDR3 loop reads CASSLYWASGMSGNEQFF. The DNA of the CDR3 is TGTGCCAGCAGTTTATACTGGGCTAGCGGGATGTCTGGCAATGAGCAGTTCTTC.

The V call is TRBV7-6, the J call TRBJ2-3, with a weak D call TRBD2 (5 bases). This CDR3 has 16 amino acids. Germline V gives CDR1 SGHVS, CDR2 FNYEAQ. The V gene lost 5 bases and the J gene lost 3 bases, with 18 bases spanning the gap. The CDR3 DNA is TGTGCCAGCAGCCGAACCCCTAGCAAGGTTACAGATACGCAGTATTTT. This codes for CASSRTPSKVTDTQYF.

This clone has a single count. Written as DNA, the CDR3 is TGTGCCAGCAGTGACGAGCTTCCCCCGGGAAACACCATATATTTT. Amino acid sequence: CASSDELPPGNTIYF. The gene calls are TRBV6-1 and TRBJ1-3; D call uncertain. CDR1 is MNHNS, CDR2 SASEGT, per germline. V lost 3 bases and J 4 bases, leaving 13 bases between the germline ends. The CDR3 contains 15 residues.

The rearrangement uses TRBV6-4 and TRBJ2-7; tentatively, D is TRBD2 (6 bases). The CDR3 spans 15 residues. CDR1 is MRHNA and CDR2 is SNTAGT in the germline V gene. V lost 3 bases and J lost 0, with 12 bases in between. CDR3 sequence (DNA): TGTGCCAGCAGTGAAGATGGAGGGAGCTCCTACGAGCAGTACTTC. Its protein is CASSEDGGSSYEQYF.

The chain links TRBV5-1 to TRBJ2-3, with TRBD2 as a possible D gene (6 bases). Germline loops: CDR1 SGHRS, CDR2 YFSETQ. Between the trimmed V and J ends, which lost 0 bases and 10 bases, there was a span of 18 bases. The CDR3 consists of 15 residues. CDR3 loop: CASSLGETGGASQYF. The CDR3 nucleotides are TGCGCCAGCAGCTTGGGAGAAACAGGAGGGGCTTCGCAGTATTTT.

V usage is TRBV19 and J usage is TRBJ1-2; no definite D call. Trimming shortened V by 5 bases and J by 3 bases, and 13 bases separated the two germline ends. This CDR3 contains 14 residues. Germline CDR1 LNHDA, CDR2 SQIVND (reference sequence). CDR3 sequence: CASSVTSYDYGYTF. DNA of the CDR3: TGTGCCAGTAGTGTGACATCCTATGACTATGGCTACACCTTC.

The chain employs TRBV6-5 and TRBJ2-3, with TRBD1 matching 8 bases. J gave up 2 bases and V 6 bases, and 7 bases lay outside the gene matches. Germline CDR1 reads MNHEY; CDR2 reads SVGAGI. The CDR3 runs to 15 residues. The CDR3 sequence: CASRPTGAHTDTQYF. CDR3 bases: TGTGCCAGCAGACCGACAGGGGCTCACACAGATACGCAGTATTTT.

This sequence joins TRBV10-3 and TRBJ1-1, with D perhaps matching TRBD1 (5 bases). The CDR3 sequence is 13 residues long. Trimming pared 8 bases from V and 3 bases from J, leaving 13 bases between. Germline V gene sequence: CDR1 ENHRY, CDR2 SYGVKD. CDR3 coding DNA: TGTGCCATCGGGGCGGGAGGGCACACTGAAGCTTTCTTT. It is translated as CAIGAGGHTEAFF.

V usage is TRBV15 and J usage is TRBJ1-5; TRBD1 might be the D (5 bases). V lost 9 bases and J 6 bases, leaving 18 bases between the germline ends. This CDR3 spans 14 amino acids. Germline loops: CDR1 LNHNV, CDR2 YYDKDF (reference sequence). The CDR3 loop is CATTTSGHFQPQHF. The CDR3, as DNA: TGTGCCACGACAACGTCAGGGCATTTTCAGCCCCAGCATTTT.

The J gene is TRBJ1-2, the V gene TRBV10-3; D is uncertain. The germline CDR1 and CDR2 sequences are ENHRY and SYGVKD. V gave up 6 bases and J gave up 7 bases, with 15 bases separating them. This CDR3 spans 13 amino acids. CDR3 loop: CAISGSPLRGYTF. The CDR3 region has the DNA TGTGCCATCAGCGGGAGTCCTCTCCGTGGCTACACCTTC.

The chain has TRBV19 and TRBJ1-5; the D gene is possibly TRBD1 (5 bases). Germline V gene lookup returns CDR1 LNHDA and CDR2 SQIVND (reference sequence). V lost 7 bases and J 2 bases, leaving 9 bases between the germline ends. CDR3 size: 13 residues. CDR3 residues: CASTGGGNQPQHF. In nucleotides, the CDR3 is TGTGCCAGTACGGGGGGGGGCAATCAGCCCCAGCATTTT.

J is TRBJ2-2 and V is TRBV15; TRBD1 is a possible D gene (6 bases). The CDR3 has 14 amino acids. CDR1 is LNHNV and CDR2 is YYDKDF in the germline V gene (reference sequence). V was pared by 3 bases and J by 2 bases, with 7 bases between. The CDR3 DNA reads as TGTGCCACCAGCAGGGACAGAAACACCGGGGAGCTGTTTTTT. Its protein product is CATSRDRNTGELFF.

The count of this clone is one. This sequence joins TRBV7-2 and TRBJ2-4; 10 bases are a match to TRBD2. Trimming cost V 2 bases and J 0 bases; bases outside gene matches: 7. The CDR3 is 18 residues long. CDR1 is SGHTA and CDR2 is FQGNSA in the germline V gene. CDR3 sequence (DNA): TGTGCCAGCAGCTTAAGGCTAGCGGGGGACCTAGCCAAAAACATTCAGTACTTC. Translating it yields CASSLRLAGDLAKNIQYF.

V is TRBV28 and J is TRBJ1-1; 10 positions match TRBD1. The ends lost 9 bases at V and 3 bases at J; junction bases unmatched: 10. From germline, CDR1 is MDHEN and CDR2 SYDVKM. The CDR3 consists of 15 residues. DNA for the CDR3: TGTGCCAGTTCAGACAGGGGGCGCCTGGACACTGAAGCTTTCTTT. Amino acids: CASSDRGRLDTEAFF.

The count of this clone is one. The V call is TRBV7-9, the J call TRBJ2-1; possible D gene TRBD2, 5 bases. CDR1 and CDR2 (germline): SEHNR, FQNEAQ (reference sequence). There are 12 residues in the CDR3. V lost 5 bases to trimming and J lost 10 bases, with 12 bases between them. The CDR3 protein is CASSPLGLEQFF. CDR3 nucleotides: TGTGCCAGCAGCCCACTAGGCTTGGAGCAGTTCTTC.

This chain links TRBV7-9 with TRBJ2-7; 10 bases align to TRBD2. The CDR3 is made up of 14 amino acids. The germline CDR1 and CDR2 sequences are SEHNR and FQNEAQ (reference sequence). The junction had 4 bases not matched to a gene; V was cut back by 5 bases and J by 3 bases. CDR3 bases: TGTGCCAGCAGCCAGGCTAGCGGGAGCTACGAGCAGTACTTC. Its protein is CASSQASGSYEQYF.

This chain links TRBV10-3 with TRBJ1-1; no firm D call. The CDR3 loop spans 14 amino acids. Germline lookup yields CDR1 ENHRY and CDR2 SYGVKD. V lost 0 bases and J lost 7, with 12 bases in between. CDR3 nucleotides: TGTGCCATCAGTGAGTCTACGGGAGGCGGTGAAGCTTTCTTT. Residues: CAISESTGGGEAFF.

CDR3 in DNA: TGTGCCAGCAGCTTTCTACTAGCGGGAGTAGTTGAGCAGTTCTTC. Residues: CASSFLLAGVVEQFF. The rearrangement links TRBV7-9 to TRBJ2-1, with 11 bases that match TRBD2. This CDR3 spans 15 amino acids. Trimming at V came to 3 bases and at J to 9 bases, leaving 7 bases not matched to a gene. Germline-derived CDR1 and CDR2 are SEHNR and FQNEAQ (reference sequence).

V usage is TRBV5-4 and J usage is TRBJ2-7; TRBD2 matches at 9 bases. CDR1 is SGHNT and CDR2 is YYREEE in the germline V gene (reference sequence). The CDR3 consists of 13 residues. The CDR3 loop is CVYKREVSYEQYF. For the CDR3, the DNA is TGTGTTTACAAGCGGGAGGTCTCCTACGAGCAGTACTTC.

In this sample, this clone turned up a few times. V usage is TRBV7-2 and J usage is TRBJ2-7; D uncertain. The germline V gene encodes CDR1 SGHTA and CDR2 FQGNSA. Trimming pared 5 bases from V and 0 bases from J, leaving 5 bases between. The CDR3 loop spans 12 amino acids. This CDR3 is CASSLSSYEQYF. The DNA for the CDR3 is TGTGCCAGCAGCCTCAGCTCCTACGAGCAGTACTTC. The full variable domain, rest sourced from reference TRBV7-2 and TRBJ2-7, is GAGVSQSPSNKVTEKGKDVELRCDPISGHTALYWYRQSLGQGLEFLIYFQGNSAPDKSGLPSDRFSAERTGGSVSTLTIQRTQQEDSAVYLCASSLSSYEQYFGPGTRLTVT.

The chain carries TRBV7-2 and TRBJ2-1; tentative D call: TRBD1 (6 bases). Trimming left V 5 bases short and J 16 bases short, with 15 bases between. The CDR3 spans 11 residues. Per germline, CDR1 SGHTA and CDR2 FQGNSA. The CDR3 DNA reads as TGTGCCAGCAGCCCCCGGGACATCTCTTTCTTC. Amino acids: CASSPRDISFF.

The gene calls are TRBV6-5 and TRBJ1-2; TRBD1 aligns across 10 bases. This CDR3 has 13 amino acids. Losses at the gene ends were 10 bases for V and 8 bases for J; bases not matched to a gene: 10. Looked up from germline, CDR1 is MNHEY and CDR2 is SVGAGI. Here the CDR3 reads CANQGQGFVGYTF. The CDR3 DNA reads TGTGCCAACCAGGGACAGGGGTTCGTCGGCTACACCTTC.

This clone was seen a few times. This CDR3 reads CASRTGESHGYTF. CDR3 DNA: TGTGCCAGCAGGACAGGGGAGTCCCATGGCTACACCTTC. The rearrangement joins TRBV19 to TRBJ1-2; the match to TRBD1 covers 9 bases. The V and J ends lost 9 bases and 6 bases, in that order; junction bases with no gene match: 8. The CDR3 contains 13 residues. Germline loops: CDR1 LNHDA, CDR2 SQIVND (reference sequence).